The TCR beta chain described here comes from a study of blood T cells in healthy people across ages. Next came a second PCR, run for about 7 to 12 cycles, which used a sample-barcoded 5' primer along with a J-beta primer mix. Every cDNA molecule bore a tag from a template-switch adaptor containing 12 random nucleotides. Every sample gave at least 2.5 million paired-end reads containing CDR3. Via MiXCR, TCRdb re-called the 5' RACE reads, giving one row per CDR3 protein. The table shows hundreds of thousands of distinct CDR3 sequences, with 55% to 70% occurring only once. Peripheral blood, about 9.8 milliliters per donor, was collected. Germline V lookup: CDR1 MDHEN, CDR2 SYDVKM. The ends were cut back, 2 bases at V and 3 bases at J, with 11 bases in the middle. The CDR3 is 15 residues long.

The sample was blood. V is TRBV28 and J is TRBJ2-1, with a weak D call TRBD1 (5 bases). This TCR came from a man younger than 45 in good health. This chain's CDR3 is CASSLAPQVYNEQFF. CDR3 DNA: TGTGCCAGCAGTTTAGCCCCACAGGTCTACAATGAGCAGTTCTTC. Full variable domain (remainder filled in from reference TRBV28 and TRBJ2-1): DVKVTQSSRYLVKRTGEKVFLECVQDMDHENMFWYRQDPGLGLRLIYFSYDVKMKEKGDIPEGYSVSREKKERFSLILESASTNQTSMYLCASSLAPQVYNEQFFGPGTRLTVL.